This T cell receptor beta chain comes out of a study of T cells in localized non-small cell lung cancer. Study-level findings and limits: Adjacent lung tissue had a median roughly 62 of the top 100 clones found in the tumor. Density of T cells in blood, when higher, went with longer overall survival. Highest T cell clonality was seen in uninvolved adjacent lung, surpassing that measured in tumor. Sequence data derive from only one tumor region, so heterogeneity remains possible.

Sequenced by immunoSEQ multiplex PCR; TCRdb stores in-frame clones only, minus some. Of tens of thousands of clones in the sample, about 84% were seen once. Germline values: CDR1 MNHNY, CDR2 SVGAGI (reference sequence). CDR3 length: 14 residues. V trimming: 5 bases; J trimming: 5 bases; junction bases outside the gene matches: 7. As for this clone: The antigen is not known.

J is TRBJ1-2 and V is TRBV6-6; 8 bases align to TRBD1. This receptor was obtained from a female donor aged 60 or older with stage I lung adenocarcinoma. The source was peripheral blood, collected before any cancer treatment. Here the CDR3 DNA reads TGTGCCAGCAGTCACGACAGGGGCGGATATGGCTACACCTTC. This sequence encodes CASSHDRGGYGYTF.